The entry below describes one TCR beta chain. This sample stems from a study of blood T cell repertoires in COVID-19. Looking at the study overall: Researchers got acute and convalescent COVID-19 samples from the United States, Italy and Spain.

Under the authors' procedure: Reference gene primer amplification gave nucleated cell count estimates. Clones were read by immunoSEQ multiplex PCR, and TCRdb kept only the in-frame ones, dropping some. The DNA was the basis for D and trimming; V, J and clone size are from that table. This sample has 90,000 to 120,000 clones, with approximately 81% found just once. CDR3 length: 16 residues. Looked up from germline, CDR1 is SGHTA and CDR2 is FQGTGA. V lost 2 bases and J lost 4, with 18 bases in between. V is TRBV7-3 and J is TRBJ2-7, with D perhaps TRBD2 (6 bases). This sequence was found in a human donor in a cohort sampled during active COVID-19. Sequencing was done on a sample of peripheral blood. This chain's CDR3 is CASSLGSAGNGYEQYF. CDR3 DNA: TGTGCCAGCAGCTTAGGGAGTGCGGGGAATGGGTACGAGCAGTACTTC.